This T cell receptor beta chain is from a study of T cell repertoires in cytomegalovirus infection. MiXCR, applied by TCRdb to the reads, yields one record per CDR3 protein. The sample includes 250,000 to 300,000 distinct CDR3 sequences, 20% to 25% of them seen just once. This clonotype was counted at least ten times. As yet, its antigen is unknown. The ends were cut back, 0 bases at V and 2 bases at J, with 17 bases in the middle. The CDR3 totals 18 residues. Germline CDR1 reads SGHVS; CDR2 reads FQNEAQ. Source: cultured PBMCs, taken from culture after CMV antigen stimulation. This chain links TRBV7-8 with TRBJ1-5; D call uncertain. The TCR originated in a human donor in good health (CMV status not recorded). Some clones in this sample may be carry-over from other donors' samples. The CDR3 protein is CASSLARVLVRGNQPQHF. The CDR3 nucleotides read TGTGCCAGCAGCTTAGCGCGGGTGTTGGTAAGGGGCAATCAGCCCCAGCATTTT.